The clone carrying this TCR beta chain was seen a few times. Its antigen is unidentified. The sample belongs to a study of response to subunit inactivated influenza vaccine. Study-wide results and caveats: New T cells are recruited in small numbers by each seasonal influenza vaccination, according to the authors' suggestion.

TCRdb re-called the RT-PCR reads with MiXCR, one entry per CDR3 protein. The sample includes 300,000 to 350,000 distinct CDR3 sequences, approximately 21% seen only once; the top ten take under 13%. This receptor was identified in a man between 50 and 75 years old who received an inactivated influenza vaccine. The source was PBMCs from blood, collected less than 22 months after vaccination.

The CDR3 loop is CSASEAGTTNEKLFF. In DNA, the CDR3 is TGCAGTGCCTCCGAAGCCGGGACTACTAATGAAAAACTGTTTTTT. The rearrangement joins TRBV20-1 to TRBJ1-4; maybe TRBD1 (5 bases). V was shortened by 6 bases and J by 2 bases, with 16 bases between the two germline ends. Germline V gives CDR1 DFQATT, CDR2 SNEGSKA (reference sequence). The CDR3 spans 15 residues.